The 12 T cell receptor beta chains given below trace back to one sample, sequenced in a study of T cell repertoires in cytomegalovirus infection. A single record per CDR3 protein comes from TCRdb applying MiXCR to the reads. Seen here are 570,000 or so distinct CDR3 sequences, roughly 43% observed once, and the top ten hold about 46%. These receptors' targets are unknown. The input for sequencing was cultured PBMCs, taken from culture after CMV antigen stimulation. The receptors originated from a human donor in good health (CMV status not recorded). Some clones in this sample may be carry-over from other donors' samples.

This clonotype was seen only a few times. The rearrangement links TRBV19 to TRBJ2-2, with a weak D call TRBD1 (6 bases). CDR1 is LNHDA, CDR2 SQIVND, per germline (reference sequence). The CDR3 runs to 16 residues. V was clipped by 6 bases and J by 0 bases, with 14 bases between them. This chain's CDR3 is CASSPLGGSNTGELFF. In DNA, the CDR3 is TGTGCCAGTAGCCCCTTAGGGGGATCGAACACCGGGGAGCTGTTTTTT.

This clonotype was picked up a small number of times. The CDR3 spells CASSRLHGTGANVLTF. CDR3 coding DNA: TGTGCCAGCAGCCGGCTCCACGGGACTGGGGCCAACGTCCTGACTTTC. The V and J genes are TRBV7-8 and TRBJ2-6; tentatively, D is TRBD2 (5 bases). The CDR3 has 16 amino acids. Trimming took 5 bases from V and 2 from J, leaving 13 bases between them. In germline, CDR1 is SGHVS, CDR2 FQNEAQ.

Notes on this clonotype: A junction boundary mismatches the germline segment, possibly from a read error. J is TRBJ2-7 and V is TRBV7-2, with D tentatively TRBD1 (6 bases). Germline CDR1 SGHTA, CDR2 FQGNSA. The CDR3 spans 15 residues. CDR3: CASSIAPGDSYEQYF. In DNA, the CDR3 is TGTGCCAGCAGCATAGCACCAGGGGACTCCTACGAGCAGTACTTC.

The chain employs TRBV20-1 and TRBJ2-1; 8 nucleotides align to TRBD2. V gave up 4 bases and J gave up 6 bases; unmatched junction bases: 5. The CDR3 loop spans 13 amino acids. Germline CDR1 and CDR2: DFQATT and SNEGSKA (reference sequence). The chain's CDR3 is CSATSSGVNEQFF. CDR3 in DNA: TGCAGTGCTACTAGTAGCGGGGTCAATGAGCAGTTCTTC.

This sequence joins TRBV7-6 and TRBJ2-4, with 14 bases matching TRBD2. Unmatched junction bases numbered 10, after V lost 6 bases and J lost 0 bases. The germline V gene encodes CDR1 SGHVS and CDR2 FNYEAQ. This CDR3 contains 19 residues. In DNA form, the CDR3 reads TGTGCCAGCAGGCTGCCGGGACTAGCGGGGGTGGAAGCCAAAAACATTCAGTACTTC. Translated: CASRLPGLAGVEAKNIQYF. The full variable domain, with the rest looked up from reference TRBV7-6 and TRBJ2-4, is GAGVSQSPRYKVTKRGQDVALRCDPISGHVSLYWYRQALGQGPEFLTYFNYEAQQDKSGLPNDRFSAERPEGSISTLTIQRTEQRDSAMYRCASRLPGLAGVEAKNIQYFGAGTRLSVL.

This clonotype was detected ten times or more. The CDR3 is CASSLESGTGGLYEQFF. The CDR3 nucleotides read TGTGCCAGCAGCTTAGAATCGGGGACGGGGGGGCTCTATGAGCAGTTCTTC. The chain combines TRBV7-6 with TRBJ2-1; 8 bases agree with TRBD2. The CDR3 sequence is 17 residues long. V shed 1 base and J 8 bases; nucleotides not matched to a gene: 13. Germline V CDR1 and CDR2: SGHVS, FNYEAQ.

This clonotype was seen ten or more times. The CDR3 spells CASSSQVVQETQYF. For the CDR3, the DNA is TGTGCCAGCAGCTCCCAGGTGGTCCAAGAGACCCAGTACTTC. V and J are TRBV7-2 and TRBJ2-5, with D unclear. Per the germline V gene, CDR1 is SGHTA and CDR2 is FQGNSA. This CDR3 is built from 14 residues. Trimming stripped 4 bases from V and 1 base from J, with 10 bases between. The whole variable domain, remainder taken from reference TRBV7-2 and TRBJ2-5, is GAGVSQSPSNKVTEKGKDVELRCDPISGHTALYWYRQSLGQGLEFLIYFQGNSAPDKSGLPSDRFSAERTGGSVSTLTIQRTQQEDSAVYLCASSSQVVQETQYFGPGTRLLVL.

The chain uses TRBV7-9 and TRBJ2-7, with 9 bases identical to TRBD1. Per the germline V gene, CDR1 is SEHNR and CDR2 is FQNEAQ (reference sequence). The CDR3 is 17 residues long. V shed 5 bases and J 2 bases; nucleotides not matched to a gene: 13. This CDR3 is CASSHPGGQGGTYEQYF. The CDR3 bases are TGTGCCAGCAGCCACCCCGGGGGACAGGGAGGGACCTACGAGCAGTACTTC.

The CDR3 region has the DNA TGTGCCAGCAGTTCCGGGACAGGGTCCCGCTATGGCTACACCTTC. It encodes CASSSGTGSRYGYTF. The chain is built from TRBV27 and TRBJ1-2; 9 bases are shared with TRBD1. J lost 4 bases, V lost 4 bases, and 7 bases had no gene match. Germline CDR1 reads MNHEY; CDR2 reads SMNVEV (reference sequence). The CDR3 runs to 15 residues.

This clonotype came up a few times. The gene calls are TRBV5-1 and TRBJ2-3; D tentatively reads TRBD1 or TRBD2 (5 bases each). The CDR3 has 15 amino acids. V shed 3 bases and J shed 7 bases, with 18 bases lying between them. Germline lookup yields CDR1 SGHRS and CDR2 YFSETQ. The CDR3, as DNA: TGCGCCAGCAGCTCCGACCGCAGAGGGGTACATACGCAGTATTTT. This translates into CASSSDRRGVHTQYF.

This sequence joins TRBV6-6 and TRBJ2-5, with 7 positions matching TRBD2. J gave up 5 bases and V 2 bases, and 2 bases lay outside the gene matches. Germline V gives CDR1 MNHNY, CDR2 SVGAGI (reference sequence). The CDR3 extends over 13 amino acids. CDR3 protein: CASSYEGGETQYF. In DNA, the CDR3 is TGTGCCAGCAGTTACGAGGGAGGGGAGACCCAGTACTTC.

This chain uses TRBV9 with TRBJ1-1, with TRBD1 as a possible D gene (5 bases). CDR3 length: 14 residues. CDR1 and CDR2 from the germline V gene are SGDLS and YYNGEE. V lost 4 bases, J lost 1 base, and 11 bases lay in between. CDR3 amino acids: CASSQGLGNTEAFF. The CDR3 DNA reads TGTGCCAGCAGCCAGGGACTAGGGAACACTGAAGCTTTCTTT.